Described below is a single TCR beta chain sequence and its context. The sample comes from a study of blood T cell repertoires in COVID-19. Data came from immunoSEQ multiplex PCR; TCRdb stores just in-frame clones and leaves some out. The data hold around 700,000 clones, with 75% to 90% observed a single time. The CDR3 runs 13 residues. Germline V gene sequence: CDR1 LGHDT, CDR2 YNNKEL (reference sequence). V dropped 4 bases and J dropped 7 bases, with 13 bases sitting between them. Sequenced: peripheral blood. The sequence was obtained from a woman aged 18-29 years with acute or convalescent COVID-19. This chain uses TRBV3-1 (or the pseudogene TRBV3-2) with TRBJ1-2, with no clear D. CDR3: CASSPVRAGGYTF. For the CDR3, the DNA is TGTGCCAGCAGCCCCGTGAGGGCCGGTGGCTACACCTTC.